This TCR beta chain came from a study of blood T cell repertoires in COVID-19 (dated by TCRdb to the early 2020s). Background on the whole study: The collaborator samples originated in the United States, Italy and Spain and spanned the acute and convalescent phases of COVID-19. Where available, HLA class I and class II types were obtained from metadata supplied by the sample provider rather than from assay-based typing. Samples were obtained from the ongoing ImmuneRACE study (first 160 participants) and from over 1,000 subjects provided by 6 global collaborators. The sample metadata nearly always contained a de-identified subject ID, COVID-19 status, age in years and sex. The material from the prospective study consisted of cDNA or gDNA derived from T cells, B-cell-depleted T cells, or PBMCs. Deeply sampled blood TCRbeta repertoires from subjects exposed to, actively infected with, or recovered from COVID-19 were included in the dataset. The repertoires were released in a freely available public database intended as a resource for research on the immune response to SARS-CoV-2. General findings and caveats noted by the study authors: How much clinical and demographic metadata was included differed by source and by participant, and the metadata was provided uncurated.

The immunoSEQ Assay, a bias-controlled multiplex PCR, was used to amplify TCRbeta CDR3 regions from genomic DNA. As for the authors' bioinformatics: The number of nucleated cells in each sample was estimated from the amplification of reference gene primers within the assay. To quantify the absolute abundance of each unique TCRbeta CDR3 rearrangement, sequence reads were collapsed and filtered. For each sample, productive Simpson clonality was calculated as the square root of Simpson's diversity index across productive rearrangements. The table comes from immuneACCESS by way of TCRdb, which keeps in-frame sequences with V and J called. Part of the clones is missing from these tables; in studies checked, under half for an unresolved V gene and the rest for unknown reasons. That table gives V, J and clone size, and the DNA gave D and trimming. The sample yields under 200,000 clones; around 83% were counted once. The ten largest clonotypes hold 0.99% of the sample.

CDR1 and CDR2 (SGHDT, YYEEEE) derive from the germline V gene. From V the trimming removes 0 bases and from J it removes 0 bases, while the gene matches leave 5 bases of the junction unaccounted for. The CDR3 has 16 amino acids, counting the end cysteine and phenylalanine. Only the CDR3 portion is preserved as DNA: 48 bases, with reading frame beginning at the first base. Collaborating institutions collected whole blood in K2EDTA tubes following their own protocols. For TCRbeta analysis, collaborator samples were shipped as frozen whole blood, as isolated PBMCs, or as DNA extracted from either sample type. As to this clone: There is no known antigen for this receptor. No qualities accompany the bases; no much larger clone lies one base away.

The V and J segments used are TRBV5-6 and TRBJ1-1, with 7 bases in between that match TRBD1. Source material: peripheral blood. The sequence derives from a man aged 18 to 35 with acute or convalescent COVID-19. The CDR3 region: CASSLDPTGLNTEAFF. The sequence in DNA is TGTGCCAGCAGCTTGGACCCGACAGGGTTGAACACTGAAGCTTTCTTT.